The entry below gives a single T cell receptor beta chain sequence along with its context. The antigen this receptor binds is unknown. There are no base qualities to consult, and no much larger clone falls within one base. The library was made by the immunoSEQ multiplex PCR assay. A mixture of 60 forward primers for TCR Vbeta segments and 13 reverse primers for TCR Jbeta segments was used in the multiplex PCR. Amplification of the CDR3 region of rearranged TCR beta genes was performed with a multiplex PCR assay on genomic DNA. The Illumina HiSeq System was used to sequence the amplified TCR beta libraries as 87-base-pair reads. Per the source publication's procedure: Across the roughly 640 repertoires, a later analysis counted some 81 million unique TCR beta chains, roughly 11 million of which were shared by at least two donors. Raw reads were error-corrected and collapsed into unique sequences by a nearest-neighbor algorithm in which closely related sequences were merged to remove PCR and sequencing errors. Alignment of CDR3 sequences to IMGT reference sequences was used to assign V, D and J gene segments. For a sequence to be retained, a match of at least six nucleotides to both a V gene segment and a J gene segment was required. A rearrangement was called productive if the CDR3 had no stop codons and remained in frame with V and J, and every other rearrangement was called non-productive. CDR3 was defined by IMGT convention, running from the second conserved V-encoded cysteine to the conserved J-encoded phenylalanine. The earlier analysis of some 540 of the donors excluded any sequence lacking an unambiguous match to a single V gene segment. In an earlier analysis of 450 to 700 of the donors, V segments were called functional above 56.7% productive rearrangements and were called segregating when the between-donor standard deviation exceeded 5%. A statistical classification framework was built for diagnosing cytomegalovirus status from the catalog of TCR beta chain sequences. In a later analysis, V and J genes were assigned by comparing TCR nucleotide sequences against IMGT/GENE-DB human TR gene sequences. The TCRdist pipeline was used in a later analysis to assign CDR3 sequences and most-parsimonious VDJ recombination scenarios. In a later analysis, every TCR beta chain was defined by the combination of its CDR3 amino acid sequence and its V-gene family, and reads without a unique V-gene family were dropped. In a later analysis, approximately 590 highly shared, low-generation-probability nucleotide sequences were removed to address suspected cross-contamination and a sequencing artifact. In a later analysis, a clonal expansion index for each public chain was calculated from normalized within-repertoire ranks of inferred template counts. In a later analysis, generation probabilities were computed using a VDJ recombination model fitted to out-of-frame rearrangements, and the results were checked against IGoR. Hypergeometric tests were used in a later analysis to score TCR-TCR, TCR-HLA and TCR-CMV co-occurrence, with a repertoire-size bias correction applied to the TCR pairs. To estimate false discovery rates, a later analysis permuted the HLA or CMV assignments 20 times. A later analysis grouped co-occurring TCRs with DBSCAN, adding TCRdist sequence similarity when clustering within HLA-allele-positive subsets. Co-occurrence clustering excluded repertoires with fewer than 30,000 or more than 120,000 public chains, plus five with anomalous nucleotide sharing. The clones in this table, taken by TCRdb from immuneACCESS, are in-frame only. Not every clone is retained; where verified, under half of the shortfall comes from an unresolved V gene, and the cause of the rest is unknown. V and J calls and clone size are as listed in that table; D and trimming were resolved from the DNA. The sample has 150,000 to 200,000 clones on record, over 60% of them singletons. Around 0.99% of the sample lies in the top ten.

The CDR3 starts with the cysteine, ends with the phenylalanine, and has 13 residues. The retained sequence is limited to the CDR3, 39 bases, with the frame set at the first base. Germline trimming: 6 bases from V, 5 bases from J; junction bases outside gene matches: 4. CDR1 is given as MNHEY and CDR2 as SVGAGI, both from the germline V gene. The cohort comprised fewer than 700 healthy bone marrow donors. Cohort members were all nominally healthy when sampled, although unrecorded immune exposures were likely present. The donor tested CMV seronegative, placing the donor among the 350 or so seronegative members of the cohort. Each donor provided a peripheral blood sample, and peripheral blood mononuclear cells were used for TCR beta sequencing. Genomic DNA was extracted from the blood cell samples with the Qiagen DNeasy Blood Extraction Kit. The data were obtained in a study of cytomegalovirus exposure and HLA in healthy donors (dated by TCRdb to about 2017). Background for the entire study: According to an earlier analysis of 550 to 700 of the donors, about 170 million T cells yielded 90 million to 140 million unique TCR beta sequences and about 300 Gb of sequence data. The T cell repertoires of roughly 660 subjects were profiled by immunosequencing and related to cytomegalovirus serostatus. A later analysis re-examined previously published TCR beta repertoires from about 700 donors and added high-resolution HLA genotyping to investigate patterns of TCR occurrence. HLA typing included class I and class II loci at four-digit resolution. Among around 400 genotyped donors of the cohort, an average of 235,054 unique TCR beta nucleotide sequences were sequenced per donor, about a sixth of them non-productive. The aim of the study was to test whether cataloging public T cell receptors could identify signatures of past pathogen exposure. The study combined high-throughput TCR immunosequencing, statistical association of individual TCRs with disease status, and machine learning to predict cytomegalovirus infection status. Alongside the repertoire data, information on donor age, sex, ethnicity and CMV serostatus was compiled. In the later analysis, no new phenotypic data were used to find candidate immune exposures; instead, reliance was placed on TCR beta sequences and their occurrence across donors. In an earlier analysis of 587 of the donors, high-throughput TCR beta sequencing was used to judge whether each TCR beta V gene segment behaved as functional or pseudogenic. The genetic ancestry cluster associated with self-reported Caucasian donors included approximately 85% of the approximately 430 genotyped donors. The number of donors typed differed by locus, with about 620-630 for A, B, C, DRB1 and DQB1, approximately 500 for DQA1, under 610 for DPA1, and some 440 for DPB1. Every repertoire in the discovery cohort had been generated on one and the same sequencing platform. A separate validation cohort of 100 to 150 different subjects was used in addition to the 666-subject first cohort. An early release covering 550 to 650 HLA-typed donors comprised 300 to 350 gigabases of sequencing data and 85 million to 100 million unique TCR sequences. Four or five DR-DQ haplotypes were handled as single units for association and clustering because linkage in the cohort was strong. Genome-wide SNP genotypes for about 65% of the roughly 670 donors were used in a later genetic analysis, which treated that subset as a discovery cohort. Here is what the overall study found, with its caveats: A further reported finding was that TCR beta sequences accurately predicted the HLA-A and HLA-B alleles for most subjects in the first cohort. An association between a missense DCLRE1C variant and V-gene and J-gene trimming of TCR beta chains was found in a later genetic analysis and replicated in an independent cohort. The study gave a list of some 150 TCR beta chains associated with cytomegalovirus. CMV serostatus was the only immune exposure information available for the cohort. A later genetic analysis reported fewer N-insertions in productive TCRs among donors in an Asian-associated ancestry cluster than the roughly 650-donor mean. Strong co-occurrence of HLA alleles, especially DR and DQ, made assigning TCR associations to individual alleles difficult. Some IMGT-functional V segments, including TRBV6-2 and TRBV6-3, could not be distinguished by the 87-base-pair reads and were therefore excluded. The classifier was reported to diagnose cytomegalovirus status with high specificity and sensitivity in both the original cohort and the validation cohort. Linkage disequilibrium might explain the correlated functional status among segregating V segments, but an unknown experimental factor could not be ruled out. In a later analysis, HLA-associated TCR beta chains showed more clonal expansion and lower generation probabilities than non-associated chains that were equally common. A later analysis found that TCR association rates varied across HLA loci, with DRB1 alleles showing the most associated TCRs and HLA-C alleles the fewest. Because HLA typing was unavailable for some donors at each locus, only the typed subset was used in association tests. In an earlier analysis of a few hundred of the donors, most TCR beta V segments were observed in productive rearrangements about 90% or about 30% of the time, broadly matching IMGT annotations. In vitro tests confirmed that a few of the cytomegalovirus-associated TCR beta chains recognize cytomegalovirus antigens. Approximately 16 rarely observed V segments, including chromosome 9 orphons, were excluded from the earlier analysis of almost 600 of the donors because counts were too low. Several of the top co-occurrence clusters appeared to be linked to parvovirus B19, influenza, CMV and Epstein-Barr virus, according to a later analysis. This cohort had only TCR beta chains sequenced, and the lack of alpha or paired-chain data limited which features could be detected. Most CMV-associated TCR beta chains appeared to be HLA-restricted in a later analysis, and the HLA associations seemed to be driven largely by CMV exposure. In a later analysis, about 16,000 TCR beta sequences were associated with specific HLA alleles at a false discovery rate of 0.05. A cluster of highly shared sequence variants was judged likely to represent a technical artifact of the sequencing pipeline. Most TCR sequences were observed very rarely across donors, whereas some public TCRs were present in many individuals. The authors suggested that the approach could potentially be generalized to other disease states and immunological phenotypes. The presence/absence analyses assumed that sequencing depth was roughly uniform across donors, and that assumption may not be true.

The sample comprised PBMCs. Recombination linked TRBV6-5 to TRBJ2-7; a stretch of 10 junction bases matches TRBD1. This sequence originates from a woman between 40 and 50 years old in good health and CMV-seronegative. In nucleotides, the sequence is TGTGCCAGCAGAAGGACAGGGGGGCACGAGCAGTACTTC. It translates to CASRRTGGHEQYF.